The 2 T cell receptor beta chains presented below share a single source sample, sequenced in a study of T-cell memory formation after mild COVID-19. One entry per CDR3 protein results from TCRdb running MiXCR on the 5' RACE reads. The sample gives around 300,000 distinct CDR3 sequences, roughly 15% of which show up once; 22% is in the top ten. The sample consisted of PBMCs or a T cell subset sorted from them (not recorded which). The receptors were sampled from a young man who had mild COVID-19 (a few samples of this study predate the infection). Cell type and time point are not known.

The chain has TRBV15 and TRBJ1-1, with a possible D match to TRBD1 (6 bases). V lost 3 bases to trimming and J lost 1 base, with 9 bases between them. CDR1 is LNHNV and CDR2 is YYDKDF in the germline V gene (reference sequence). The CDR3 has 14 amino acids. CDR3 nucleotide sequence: TGTGCCACCAGCAGGGAGGACAGGAACACTGAAGCTTTCTTT. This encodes CATSREDRNTEAFF.

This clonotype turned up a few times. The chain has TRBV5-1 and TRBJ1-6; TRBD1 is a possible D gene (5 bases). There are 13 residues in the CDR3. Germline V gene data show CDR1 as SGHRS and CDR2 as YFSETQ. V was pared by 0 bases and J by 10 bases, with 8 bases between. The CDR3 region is CASSLERDSPLHF. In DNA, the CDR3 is TGCGCCAGCAGCTTGGAGCGGGACTCACCCCTCCACTTT.